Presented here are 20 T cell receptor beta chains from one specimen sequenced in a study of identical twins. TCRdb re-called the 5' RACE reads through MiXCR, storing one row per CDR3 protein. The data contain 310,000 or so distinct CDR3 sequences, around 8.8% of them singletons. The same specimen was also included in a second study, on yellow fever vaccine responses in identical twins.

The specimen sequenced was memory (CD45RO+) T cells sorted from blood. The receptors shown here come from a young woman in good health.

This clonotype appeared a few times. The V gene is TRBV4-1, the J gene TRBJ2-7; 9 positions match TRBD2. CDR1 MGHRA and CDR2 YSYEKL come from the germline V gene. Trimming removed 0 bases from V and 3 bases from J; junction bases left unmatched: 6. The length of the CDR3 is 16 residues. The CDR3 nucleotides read TGCGCCAGCAGCCAAGATCGGAGAGCGGGAGGCTACGAGCAGTACTTC. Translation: CASSQDRRAGGYEQYF.

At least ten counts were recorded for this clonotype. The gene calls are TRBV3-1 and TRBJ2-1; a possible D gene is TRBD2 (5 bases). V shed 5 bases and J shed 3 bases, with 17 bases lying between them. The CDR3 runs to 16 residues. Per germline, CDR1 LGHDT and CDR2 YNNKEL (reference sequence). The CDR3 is CASSSAGQALYNEQFF. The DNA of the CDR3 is TGTGCCAGCAGCTCCGCGGGTCAAGCCCTCTACAATGAGCAGTTCTTC.

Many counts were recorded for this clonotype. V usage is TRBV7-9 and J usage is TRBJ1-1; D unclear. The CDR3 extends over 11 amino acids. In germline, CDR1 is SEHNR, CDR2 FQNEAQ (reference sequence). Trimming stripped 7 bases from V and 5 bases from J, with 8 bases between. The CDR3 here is CASNGLTEAFF. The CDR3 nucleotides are TGTGCCAGCAATGGGTTGACTGAAGCTTTCTTT.

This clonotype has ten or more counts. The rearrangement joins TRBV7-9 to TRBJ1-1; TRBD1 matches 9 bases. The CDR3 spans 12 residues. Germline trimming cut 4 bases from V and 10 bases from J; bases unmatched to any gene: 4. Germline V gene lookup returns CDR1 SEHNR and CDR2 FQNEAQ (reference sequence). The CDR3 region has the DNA TGTGCCAGCAGCTGGGACAGGGAGGGAGCTTTCTTT. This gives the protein CASSWDREGAFF.

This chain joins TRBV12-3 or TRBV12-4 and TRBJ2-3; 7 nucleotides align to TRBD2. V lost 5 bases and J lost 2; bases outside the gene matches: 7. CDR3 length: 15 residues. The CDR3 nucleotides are TGTGCCAGCAGTCTGTCGGGGGGTCTCACAGATACGCAGTATTTT. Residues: CASSLSGGLTDTQYF.

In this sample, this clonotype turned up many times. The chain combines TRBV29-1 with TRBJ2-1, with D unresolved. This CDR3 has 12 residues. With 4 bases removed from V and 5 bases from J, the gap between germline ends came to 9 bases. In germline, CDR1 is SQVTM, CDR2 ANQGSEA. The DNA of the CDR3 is TGCAGCGTTGGCGCCCAGCACAATGAGCAGTTCTTC. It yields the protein CSVGAQHNEQFF.

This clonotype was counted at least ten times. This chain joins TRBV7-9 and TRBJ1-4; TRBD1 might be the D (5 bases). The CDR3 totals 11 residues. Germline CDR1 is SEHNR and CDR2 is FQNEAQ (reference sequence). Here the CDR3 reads CGGGSNEKLFF. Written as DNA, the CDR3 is TGTGGCGGGGGGAGTAATGAAAAACTGTTTTTT.

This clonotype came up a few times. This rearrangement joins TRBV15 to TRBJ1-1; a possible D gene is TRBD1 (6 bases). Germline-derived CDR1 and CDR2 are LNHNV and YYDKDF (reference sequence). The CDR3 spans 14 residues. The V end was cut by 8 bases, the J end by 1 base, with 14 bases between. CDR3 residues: CATRRGLENTEAFF. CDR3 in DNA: TGTGCCACCCGTCGGGGGCTGGAGAACACTGAAGCTTTCTTT.

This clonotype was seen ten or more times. The CDR3 DNA reads TGTGCCATCAGTGAGCCCGAGGACAGCTCCTACAATGAGCAGTTCTTC. This sequence encodes CAISEPEDSSYNEQFF. The V call is TRBV10-3, the J call TRBJ2-1; possibly TRBD1 for D (6 bases). Germline lookup yields CDR1 ENHRY and CDR2 SYGVKD. V lost 2 bases, J lost 0 bases, and 11 bases lay in between. The CDR3 runs to 16 residues.

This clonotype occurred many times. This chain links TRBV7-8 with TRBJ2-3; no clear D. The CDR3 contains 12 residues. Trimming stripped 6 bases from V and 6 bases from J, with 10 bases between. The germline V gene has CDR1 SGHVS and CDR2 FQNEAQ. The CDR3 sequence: CASSLVWDTQYF. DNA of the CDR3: TGTGCCAGCAGTCTTGTGTGGGATACGCAGTATTTT.

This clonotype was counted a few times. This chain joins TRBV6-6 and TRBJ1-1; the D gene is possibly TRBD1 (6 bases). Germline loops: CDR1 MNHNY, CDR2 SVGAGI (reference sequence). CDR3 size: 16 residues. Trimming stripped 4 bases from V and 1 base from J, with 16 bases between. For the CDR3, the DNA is TGTGCCAGCAGTTCCTACGTTTGGGGGGCGAACACTGAAGCTTTCTTT. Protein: CASSSYVWGANTEAFF.

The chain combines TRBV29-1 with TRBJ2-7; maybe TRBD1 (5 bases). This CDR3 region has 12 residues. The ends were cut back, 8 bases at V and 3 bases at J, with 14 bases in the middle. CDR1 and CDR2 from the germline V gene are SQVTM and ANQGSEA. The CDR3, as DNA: TGCAGCTCAACGGACACCGGCTACGAGCAGTACTTC. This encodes CSSTDTGYEQYF.

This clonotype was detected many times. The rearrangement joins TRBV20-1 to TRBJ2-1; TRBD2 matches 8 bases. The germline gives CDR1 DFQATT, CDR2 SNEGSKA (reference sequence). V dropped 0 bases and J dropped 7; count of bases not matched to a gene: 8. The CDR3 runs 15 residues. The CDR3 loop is CSARDRRLAFNEQFF. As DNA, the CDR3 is TGCAGTGCTAGAGATCGTCGACTAGCGTTTAATGAGCAGTTCTTC.

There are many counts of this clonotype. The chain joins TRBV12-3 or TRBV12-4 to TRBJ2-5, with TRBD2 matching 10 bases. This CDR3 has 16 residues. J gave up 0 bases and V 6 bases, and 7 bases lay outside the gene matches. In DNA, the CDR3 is TGTGCCAGCAGCCGTCGGACTAGCGGAAACCAAGAGACCCAGTACTTC. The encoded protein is CASSRRTSGNQETQYF.

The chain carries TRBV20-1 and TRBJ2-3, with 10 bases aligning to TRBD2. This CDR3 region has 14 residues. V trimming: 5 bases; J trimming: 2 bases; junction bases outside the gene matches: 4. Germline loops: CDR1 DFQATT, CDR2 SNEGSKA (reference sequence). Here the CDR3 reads CSAGSGRNTDTQYF. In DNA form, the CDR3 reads TGCAGTGCTGGTAGCGGGAGGAACACAGATACGCAGTATTTT.

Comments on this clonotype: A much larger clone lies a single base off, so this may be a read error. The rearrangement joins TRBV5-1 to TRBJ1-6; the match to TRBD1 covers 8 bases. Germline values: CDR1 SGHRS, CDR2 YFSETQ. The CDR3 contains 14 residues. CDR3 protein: CASSLSGGNSPIHF. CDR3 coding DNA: TGCGCCAGCAGCTTGTCAGGGGGCAATTCACCCATCCACTTT.

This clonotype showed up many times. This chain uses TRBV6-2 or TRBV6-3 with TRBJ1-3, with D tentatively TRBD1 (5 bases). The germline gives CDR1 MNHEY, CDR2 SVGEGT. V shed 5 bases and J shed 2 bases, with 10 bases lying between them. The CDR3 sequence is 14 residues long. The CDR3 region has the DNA TGTGCCAGCAGTCAGGGAGCAACTGGAAACACCATATATTTT. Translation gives CASSQGATGNTIYF.

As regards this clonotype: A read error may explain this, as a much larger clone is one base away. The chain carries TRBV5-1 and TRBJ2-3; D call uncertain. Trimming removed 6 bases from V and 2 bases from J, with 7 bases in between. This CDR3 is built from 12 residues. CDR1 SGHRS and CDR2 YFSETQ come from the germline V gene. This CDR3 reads CASNLPTDTQYF. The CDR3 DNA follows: TGCGCCAGCAACCTACCCACAGATACGCAGTATTTT.

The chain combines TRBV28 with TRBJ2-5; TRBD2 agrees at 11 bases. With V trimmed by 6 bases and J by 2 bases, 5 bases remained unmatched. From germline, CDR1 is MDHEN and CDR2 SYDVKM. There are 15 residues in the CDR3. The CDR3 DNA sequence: TGTGCCAGCAGGGTAGCGGGAGGGTGGCAAGAGACCCAGTACTTC. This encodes CASRVAGGWQETQYF.

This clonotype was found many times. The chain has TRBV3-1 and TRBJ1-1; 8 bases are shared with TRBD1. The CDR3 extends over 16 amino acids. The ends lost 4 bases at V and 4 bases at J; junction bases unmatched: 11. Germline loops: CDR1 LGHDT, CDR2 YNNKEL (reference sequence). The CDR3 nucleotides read TGTGCCAGCAGCCCCGCCTCCACAGGGGGGGTCACTGAAGCTTTCTTT. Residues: CASSPASTGGVTEAFF.